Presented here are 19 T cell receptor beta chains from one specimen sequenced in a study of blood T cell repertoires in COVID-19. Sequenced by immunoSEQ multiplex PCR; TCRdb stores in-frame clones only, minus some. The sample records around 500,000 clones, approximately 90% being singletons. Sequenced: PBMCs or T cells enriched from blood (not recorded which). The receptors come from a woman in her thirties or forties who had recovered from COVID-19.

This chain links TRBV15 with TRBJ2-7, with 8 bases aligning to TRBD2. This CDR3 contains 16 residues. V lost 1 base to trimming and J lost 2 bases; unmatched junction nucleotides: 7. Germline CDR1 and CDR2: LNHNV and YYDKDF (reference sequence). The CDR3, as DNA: TGTGCCACCAGCAGAGCACCGGCTAGCGGGCCCTACGAGCAGTACTTC. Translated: CATSRAPASGPYEQYF.

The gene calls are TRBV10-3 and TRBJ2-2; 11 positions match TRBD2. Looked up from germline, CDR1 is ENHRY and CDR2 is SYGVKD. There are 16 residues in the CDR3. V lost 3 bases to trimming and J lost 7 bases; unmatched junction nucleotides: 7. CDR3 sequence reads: CAISDTSGSSGGELFF. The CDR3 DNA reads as TGTGCCATCAGTGATACTAGCGGGAGTTCGGGCGGGGAGCTGTTTTTT.

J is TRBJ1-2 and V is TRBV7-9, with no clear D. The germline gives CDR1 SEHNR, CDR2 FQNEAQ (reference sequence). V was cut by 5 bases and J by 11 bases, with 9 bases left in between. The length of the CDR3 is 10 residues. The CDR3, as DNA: TGTGCCAGCAGCCTGATGGAGTACACCTTC. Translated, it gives CASSLMEYTF.

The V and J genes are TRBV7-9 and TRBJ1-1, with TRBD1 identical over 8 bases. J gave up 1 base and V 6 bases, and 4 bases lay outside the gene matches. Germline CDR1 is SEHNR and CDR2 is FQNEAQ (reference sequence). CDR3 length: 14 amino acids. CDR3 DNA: TGTGCCAGCAGGTTCCAGGGGGCGAACACTGAAGCTTTCTTT. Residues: CASRFQGANTEAFF.

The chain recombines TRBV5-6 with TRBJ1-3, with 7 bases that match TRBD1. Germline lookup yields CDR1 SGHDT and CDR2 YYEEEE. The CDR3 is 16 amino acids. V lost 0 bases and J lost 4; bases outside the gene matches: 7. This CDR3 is CASSLGQGFDGNTIYF. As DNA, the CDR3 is TGTGCCAGCAGCTTGGGACAGGGATTTGACGGAAACACCATATATTTT.

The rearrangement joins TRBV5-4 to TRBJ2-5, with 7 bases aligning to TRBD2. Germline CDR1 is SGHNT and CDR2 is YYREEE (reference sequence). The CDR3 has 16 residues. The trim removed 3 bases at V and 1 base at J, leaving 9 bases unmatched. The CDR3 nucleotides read TGTGCCAGCAGCTACGGACTAGTGCGGACCCAAGAGACCCAGTACTTC. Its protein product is CASSYGLVRTQETQYF. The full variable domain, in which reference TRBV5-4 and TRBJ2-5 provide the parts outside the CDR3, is ETGVTQSPTHLIKTRGQQVTLRCSSQSGHNTVSWYQQALGQGPQFIFQYYREEENGRGNFPPRFSGLQFPNYSSELNVNALELDDSALYLCASSYGLVRTQETQYFGPGTRLLVL.

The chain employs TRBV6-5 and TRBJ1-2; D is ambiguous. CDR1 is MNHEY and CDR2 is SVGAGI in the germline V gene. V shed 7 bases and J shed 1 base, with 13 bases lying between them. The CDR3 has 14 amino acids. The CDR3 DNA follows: TGTGCCAGCACCTACAGTGGCAGTAACTATGGCTACACCTTC. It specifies CASTYSGSNYGYTF.

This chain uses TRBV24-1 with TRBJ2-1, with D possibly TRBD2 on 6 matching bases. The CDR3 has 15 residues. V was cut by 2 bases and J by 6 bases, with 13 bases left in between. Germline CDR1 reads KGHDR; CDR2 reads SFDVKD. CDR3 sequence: CATSDSTRRRNEQFF. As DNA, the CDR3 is TGTGCCACCAGTGATTCGACTAGGAGGCGCAATGAGCAGTTCTTC.

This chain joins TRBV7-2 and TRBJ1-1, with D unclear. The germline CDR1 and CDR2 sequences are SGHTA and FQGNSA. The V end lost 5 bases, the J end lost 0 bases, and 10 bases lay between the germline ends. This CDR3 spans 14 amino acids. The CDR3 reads CASSISQVNTEAFF. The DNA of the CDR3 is TGTGCCAGCAGCATCTCCCAGGTGAACACTGAAGCTTTCTTT.

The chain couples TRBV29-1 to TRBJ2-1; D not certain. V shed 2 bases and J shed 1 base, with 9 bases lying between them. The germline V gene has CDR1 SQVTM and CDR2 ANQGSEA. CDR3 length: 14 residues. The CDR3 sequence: CSVESLDSYNEQFF. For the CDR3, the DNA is TGCAGCGTTGAAAGCCTAGATTCCTACAATGAGCAGTTCTTC.

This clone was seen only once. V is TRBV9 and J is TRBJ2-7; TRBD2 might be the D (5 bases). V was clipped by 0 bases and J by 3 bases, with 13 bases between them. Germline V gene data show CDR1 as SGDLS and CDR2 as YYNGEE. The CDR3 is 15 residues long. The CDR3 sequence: CASSVDPAVGYEQYF. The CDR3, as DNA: TGTGCCAGCAGCGTAGACCCAGCGGTAGGCTACGAGCAGTACTTC.

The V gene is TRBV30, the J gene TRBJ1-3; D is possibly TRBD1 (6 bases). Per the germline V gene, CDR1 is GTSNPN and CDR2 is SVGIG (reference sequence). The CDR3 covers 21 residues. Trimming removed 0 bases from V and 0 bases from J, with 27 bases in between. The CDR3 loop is CAWSVVFFWQGPLISGNTIYF. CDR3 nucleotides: TGTGCCTGGAGTGTGGTTTTTTTTTGGCAGGGGCCTCTCATCTCTGGAAACACCATATATTTT.

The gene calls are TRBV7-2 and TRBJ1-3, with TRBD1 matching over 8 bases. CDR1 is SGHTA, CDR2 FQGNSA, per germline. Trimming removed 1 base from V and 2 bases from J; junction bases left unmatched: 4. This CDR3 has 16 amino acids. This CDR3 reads CASSLVGQGTGNTIYF. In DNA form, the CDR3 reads TGTGCCAGCAGCTTAGTAGGACAGGGAACTGGAAACACCATATATTTT.

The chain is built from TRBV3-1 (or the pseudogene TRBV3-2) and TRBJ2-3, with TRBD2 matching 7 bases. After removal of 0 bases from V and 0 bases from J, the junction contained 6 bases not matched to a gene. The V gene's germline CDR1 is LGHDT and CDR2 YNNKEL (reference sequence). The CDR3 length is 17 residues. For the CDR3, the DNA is TGTGCCAGCAGCCAAGATCGTGGCGGGAGAAGCACAGATACGCAGTATTTT. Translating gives CASSQDRGGRSTDTQYF.

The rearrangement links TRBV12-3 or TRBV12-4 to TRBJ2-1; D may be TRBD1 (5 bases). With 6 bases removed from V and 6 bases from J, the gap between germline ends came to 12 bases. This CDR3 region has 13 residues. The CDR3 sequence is CASSATGFNEQFF. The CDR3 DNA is TGTGCCAGCAGCGCCACAGGTTTCAATGAGCAGTTCTTC.

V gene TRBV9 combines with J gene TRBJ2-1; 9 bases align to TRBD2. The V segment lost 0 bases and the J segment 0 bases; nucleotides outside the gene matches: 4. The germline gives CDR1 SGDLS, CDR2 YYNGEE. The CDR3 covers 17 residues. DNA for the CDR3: TGTGCCAGCAGCGTAGAGGCGGGAGGGAGCTCCTACAATGAGCAGTTCTTC. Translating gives CASSVEAGGSSYNEQFF.

CDR3 sequence: CASSEGTGNSGNTIYF. The CDR3 DNA sequence: TGTGCCAGCAGTGAAGGCACAGGAAACTCTGGAAACACCATATATTTT. V usage is TRBV2 and J usage is TRBJ1-3, with D tentatively TRBD1 (5 bases). The CDR3 totals 16 residues. V shed 1 base and J shed 0 bases, with 10 bases lying between them. Germline V lookup: CDR1 SNHLY, CDR2 FYNNEI.

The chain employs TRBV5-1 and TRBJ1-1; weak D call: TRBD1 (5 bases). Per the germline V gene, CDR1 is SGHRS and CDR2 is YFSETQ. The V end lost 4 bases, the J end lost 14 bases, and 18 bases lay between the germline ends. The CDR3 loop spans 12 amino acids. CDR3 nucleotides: TGCGCCAGCAGCGGAGACAGCCATGTTATCTTCTTT. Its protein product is CASSGDSHVIFF.

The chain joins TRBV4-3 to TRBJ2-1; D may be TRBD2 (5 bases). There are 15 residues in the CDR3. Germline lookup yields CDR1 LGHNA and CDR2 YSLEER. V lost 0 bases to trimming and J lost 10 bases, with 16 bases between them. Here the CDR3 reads CASSQERIRPGEQFF. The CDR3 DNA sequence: TGCGCCAGCAGCCAAGAGAGAATACGGCCGGGGGAGCAGTTCTTC.